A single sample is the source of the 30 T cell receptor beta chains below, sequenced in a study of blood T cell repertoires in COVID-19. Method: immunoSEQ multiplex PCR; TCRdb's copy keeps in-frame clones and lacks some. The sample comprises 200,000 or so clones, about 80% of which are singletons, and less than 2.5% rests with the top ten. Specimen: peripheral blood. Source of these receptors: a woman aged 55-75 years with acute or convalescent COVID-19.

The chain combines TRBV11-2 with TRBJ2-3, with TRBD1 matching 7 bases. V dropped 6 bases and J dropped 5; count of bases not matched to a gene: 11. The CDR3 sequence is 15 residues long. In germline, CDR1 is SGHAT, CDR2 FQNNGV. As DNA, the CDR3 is TGTGCCAGCAGTCCAAACAGGGGCGGCGTAGATACGCAGTATTTT. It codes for CASSPNRGGVDTQYF.

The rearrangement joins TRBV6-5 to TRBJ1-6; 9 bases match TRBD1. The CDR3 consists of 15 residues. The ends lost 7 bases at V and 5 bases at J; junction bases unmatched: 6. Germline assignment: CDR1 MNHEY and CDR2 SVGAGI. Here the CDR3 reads CASKPGQGNNSPLHF. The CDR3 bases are TGTGCCAGCAAGCCGGGACAGGGAAATAATTCACCCCTCCACTTT.

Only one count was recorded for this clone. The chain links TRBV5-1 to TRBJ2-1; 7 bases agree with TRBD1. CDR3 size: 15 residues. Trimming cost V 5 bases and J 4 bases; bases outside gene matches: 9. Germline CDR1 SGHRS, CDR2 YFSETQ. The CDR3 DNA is TGCGCCAGCAGGTCAGGGGGAGAGGGGTACAATGAGCAGTTCTTC. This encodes CASRSGGEGYNEQFF.

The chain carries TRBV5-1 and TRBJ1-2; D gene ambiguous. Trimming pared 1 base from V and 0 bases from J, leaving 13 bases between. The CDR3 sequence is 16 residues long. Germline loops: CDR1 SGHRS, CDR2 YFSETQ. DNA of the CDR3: TGCGCCAGCAGCTTGTCAGGCCTGAGCCCTAACTATGGCTACACCTTC. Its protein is CASSLSGLSPNYGYTF.

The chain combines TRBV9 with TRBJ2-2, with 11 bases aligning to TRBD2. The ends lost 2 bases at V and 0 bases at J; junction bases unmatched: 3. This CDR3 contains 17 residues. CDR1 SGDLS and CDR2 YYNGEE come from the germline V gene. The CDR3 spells CASSVLAGGANTGELFF. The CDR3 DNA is TGTGCCAGCAGCGTGCTAGCGGGGGGTGCGAACACCGGGGAGCTGTTTTTT. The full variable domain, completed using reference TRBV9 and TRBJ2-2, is DSGVTQTPKHLITATGQRVTLRCSPRSGDLSVYWYQQSLDQGLQFLIQYYNGEERAKGNILERFSAQQFPDLHSELNLSSLELGDSALYFCASSVLAGGANTGELFFGEGSRLTVL.

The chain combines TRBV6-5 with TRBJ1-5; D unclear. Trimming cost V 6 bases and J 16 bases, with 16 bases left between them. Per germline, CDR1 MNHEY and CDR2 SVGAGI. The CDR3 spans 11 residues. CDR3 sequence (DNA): TGTGCCAGCAGGGATAGCCCCGCAATCCATTTT. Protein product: CASRDSPAIHF.

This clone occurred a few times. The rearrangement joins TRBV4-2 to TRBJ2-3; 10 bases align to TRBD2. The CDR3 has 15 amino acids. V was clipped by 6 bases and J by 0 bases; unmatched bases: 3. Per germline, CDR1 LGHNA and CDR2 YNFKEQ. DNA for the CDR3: TGTGCCAGCAGGCGAGCGGGGGGGAGCACAGATACGCAGTATTTT. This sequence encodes CASRRAGGSTDTQYF.

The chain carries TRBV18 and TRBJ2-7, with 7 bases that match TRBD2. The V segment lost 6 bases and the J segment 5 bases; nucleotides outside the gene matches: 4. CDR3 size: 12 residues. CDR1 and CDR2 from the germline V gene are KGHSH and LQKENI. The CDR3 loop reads CASSPRGDEQYF. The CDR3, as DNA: TGTGCCAGCTCCCCTCGGGGGGACGAGCAGTACTTC.

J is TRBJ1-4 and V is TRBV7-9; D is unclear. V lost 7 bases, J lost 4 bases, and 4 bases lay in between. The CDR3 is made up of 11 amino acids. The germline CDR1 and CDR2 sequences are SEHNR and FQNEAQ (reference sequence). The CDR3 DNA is TGTGCCAGCACCCGTAATGAAAAACTGTTTTTT. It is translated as CASTRNEKLFF.

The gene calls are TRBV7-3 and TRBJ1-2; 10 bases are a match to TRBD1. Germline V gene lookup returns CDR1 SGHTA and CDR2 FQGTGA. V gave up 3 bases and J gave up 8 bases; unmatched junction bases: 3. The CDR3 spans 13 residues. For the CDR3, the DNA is TGTGCCAGCAGCTTGACAGGGGGCTCCGGCTACACCTTC. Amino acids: CASSLTGGSGYTF.

The CDR3 DNA reads as TGTGCCAGCAGCACCAACAGGGACCCATCATATAGCTACACCTTC. Translating it yields CASSTNRDPSYSYTF. This sequence joins TRBV2 and TRBJ1-2; TRBD1 is a possible D gene (6 bases). The CDR3 loop spans 15 amino acids. Germline assignment: CDR1 SNHLY and CDR2 FYNNEI. V was cut by 6 bases and J by 9 bases, with 23 bases left in between.

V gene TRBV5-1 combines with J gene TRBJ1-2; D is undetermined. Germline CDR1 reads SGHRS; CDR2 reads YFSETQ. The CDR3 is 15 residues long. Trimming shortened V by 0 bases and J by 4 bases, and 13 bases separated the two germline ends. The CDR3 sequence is CASSLGGSGSYGYTF. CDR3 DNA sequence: TGCGCCAGCAGCTTGGGAGGCTCCGGAAGCTATGGCTACACCTTC.

CDR3 sequence (DNA): TGTGCCAGCAGTTGGACAGGGAGTCCTGAAGCTTTCTTT. The encoded protein is CASSWTGSPEAFF. The chain uses TRBV12-3 or TRBV12-4 and TRBJ1-1; 8 positions agree with TRBD1. The CDR3 loop spans 13 amino acids. The junction had 4 bases not matched to a gene; V was cut back by 4 bases and J by 6 bases.

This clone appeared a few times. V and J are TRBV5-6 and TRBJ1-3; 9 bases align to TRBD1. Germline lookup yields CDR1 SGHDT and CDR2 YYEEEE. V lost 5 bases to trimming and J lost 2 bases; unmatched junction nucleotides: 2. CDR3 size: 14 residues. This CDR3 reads CASSWTGAGNTIYF. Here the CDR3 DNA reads TGTGCCAGCAGTTGGACAGGGGCTGGAAACACCATATATTTT. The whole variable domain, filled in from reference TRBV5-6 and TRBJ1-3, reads DAGVTQSPTHLIKTRGQQVTLRCSPKSGHDTVSWYQQALGQGPQFIFQYYEEEERQRGNFPDRFSGHQFPNYSSELNVNALLLGDSALYLCASSWTGAGNTIYFGEGSWLTVV.

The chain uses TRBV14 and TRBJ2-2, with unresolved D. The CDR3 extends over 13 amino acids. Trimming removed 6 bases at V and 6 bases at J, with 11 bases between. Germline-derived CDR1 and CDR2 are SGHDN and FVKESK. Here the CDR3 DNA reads TGTGCCAGCAGTCAGTCTCGGGCCGGGGAGCTGTTTTTT. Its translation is CASSQSRAGELFF.

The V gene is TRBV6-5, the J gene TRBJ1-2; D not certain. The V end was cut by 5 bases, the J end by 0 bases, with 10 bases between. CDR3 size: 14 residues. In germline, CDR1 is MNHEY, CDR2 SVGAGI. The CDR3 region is CASSRRSANYGYTF. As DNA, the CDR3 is TGTGCCAGCAGTCGACGGAGCGCTAACTATGGCTACACCTTC.

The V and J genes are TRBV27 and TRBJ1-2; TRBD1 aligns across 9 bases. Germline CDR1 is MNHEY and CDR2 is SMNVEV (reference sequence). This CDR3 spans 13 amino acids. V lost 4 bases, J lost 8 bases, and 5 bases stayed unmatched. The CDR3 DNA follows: TGTGCCAGCAGTTCATGGACAGGGGAAGGCTACACCTTC. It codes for CASSSWTGEGYTF.

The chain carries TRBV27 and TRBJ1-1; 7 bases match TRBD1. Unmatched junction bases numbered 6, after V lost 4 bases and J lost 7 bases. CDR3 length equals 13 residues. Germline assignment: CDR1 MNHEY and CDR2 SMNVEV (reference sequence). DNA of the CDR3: TGTGCCAGCAGTTACGGCGACAGGGATGAAGCTTTCTTT. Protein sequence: CASSYGDRDEAFF.

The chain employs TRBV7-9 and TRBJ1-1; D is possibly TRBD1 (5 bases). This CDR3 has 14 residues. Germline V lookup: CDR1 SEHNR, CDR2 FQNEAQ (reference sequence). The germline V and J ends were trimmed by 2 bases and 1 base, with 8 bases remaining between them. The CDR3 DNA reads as TGTGCCAGCAGCTTACAGGGTGGGAACACTGAAGCTTTCTTT. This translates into CASSLQGGNTEAFF.

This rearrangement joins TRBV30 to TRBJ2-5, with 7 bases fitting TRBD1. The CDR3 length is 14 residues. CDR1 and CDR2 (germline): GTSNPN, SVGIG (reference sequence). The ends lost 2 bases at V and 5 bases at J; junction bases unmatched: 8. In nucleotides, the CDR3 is TGTGCCTGGAGTAAAGGACAGGTCGTGGAGACCCAGTACTTC. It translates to CAWSKGQVVETQYF.

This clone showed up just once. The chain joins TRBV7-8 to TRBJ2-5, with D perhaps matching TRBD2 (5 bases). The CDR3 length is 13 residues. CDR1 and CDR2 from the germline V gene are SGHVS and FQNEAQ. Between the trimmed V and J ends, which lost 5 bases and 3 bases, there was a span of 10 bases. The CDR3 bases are TGTGCCAGCAGCAATCGGGGAGAAGAGACCCAGTACTTC. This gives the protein CASSNRGEETQYF. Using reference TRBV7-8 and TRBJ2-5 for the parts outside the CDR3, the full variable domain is GAGVSQSPRYKVAKRGQDVALRCDPISGHVSLFWYQQALGQGPEFLTYFQNEAQLDKSGLPSDRFFAERPEGSVSTLKIQRTQQEDSAVYLCASSNRGEETQYFGPGTRLLVL.

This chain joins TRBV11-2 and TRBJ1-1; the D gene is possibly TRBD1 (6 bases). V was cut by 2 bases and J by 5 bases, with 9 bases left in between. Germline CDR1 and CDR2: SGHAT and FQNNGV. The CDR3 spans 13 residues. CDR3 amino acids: CASSLYRGTEAFF. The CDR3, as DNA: TGTGCCAGCAGCTTATATAGGGGGACTGAAGCTTTCTTT.

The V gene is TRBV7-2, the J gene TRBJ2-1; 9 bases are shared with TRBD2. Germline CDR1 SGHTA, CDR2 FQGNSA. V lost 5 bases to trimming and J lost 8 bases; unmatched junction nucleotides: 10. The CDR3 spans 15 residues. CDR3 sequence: CASSVSGLAFYEQFF. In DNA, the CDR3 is TGTGCCAGCAGCGTTTCGGGACTAGCTTTTTATGAGCAGTTCTTC.

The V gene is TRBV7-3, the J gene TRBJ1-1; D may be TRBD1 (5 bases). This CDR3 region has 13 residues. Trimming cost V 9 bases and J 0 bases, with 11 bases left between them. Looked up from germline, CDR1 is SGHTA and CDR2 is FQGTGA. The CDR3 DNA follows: TGTGCCAGTGGGACGGGGGTGAACACTGAAGCTTTCTTT. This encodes CASGTGVNTEAFF.

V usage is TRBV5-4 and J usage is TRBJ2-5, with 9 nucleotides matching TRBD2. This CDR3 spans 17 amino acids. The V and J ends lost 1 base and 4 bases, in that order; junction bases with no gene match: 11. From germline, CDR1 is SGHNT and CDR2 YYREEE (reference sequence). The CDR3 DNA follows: TGTGCCAGCAGCTTGCCGTCCAGCGGGGGGTTGGGAGAGACCCAGTACTTC. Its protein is CASSLPSSGGLGETQYF.

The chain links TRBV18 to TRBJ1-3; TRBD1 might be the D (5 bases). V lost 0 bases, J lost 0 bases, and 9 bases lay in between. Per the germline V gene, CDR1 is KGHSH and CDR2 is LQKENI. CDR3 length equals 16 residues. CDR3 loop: CASSPPGGNSGNTIYF. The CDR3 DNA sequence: TGTGCCAGCTCACCACCGGGGGGAAACTCTGGAAACACCATATATTTT.

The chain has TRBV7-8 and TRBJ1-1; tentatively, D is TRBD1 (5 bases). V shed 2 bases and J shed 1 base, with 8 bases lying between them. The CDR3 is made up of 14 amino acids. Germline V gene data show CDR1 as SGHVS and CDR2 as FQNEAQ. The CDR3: CASSLRGTNTEAFF. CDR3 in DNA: TGTGCCAGCAGCTTAAGGGGTACGAACACTGAAGCTTTCTTT.

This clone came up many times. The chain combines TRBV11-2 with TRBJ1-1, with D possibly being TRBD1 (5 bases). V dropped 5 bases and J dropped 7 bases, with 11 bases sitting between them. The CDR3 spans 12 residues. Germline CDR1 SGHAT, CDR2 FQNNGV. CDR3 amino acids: CASSQGYHEAFF. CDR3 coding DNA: TGTGCCAGCAGCCAGGGATACCATGAAGCTTTCTTT.

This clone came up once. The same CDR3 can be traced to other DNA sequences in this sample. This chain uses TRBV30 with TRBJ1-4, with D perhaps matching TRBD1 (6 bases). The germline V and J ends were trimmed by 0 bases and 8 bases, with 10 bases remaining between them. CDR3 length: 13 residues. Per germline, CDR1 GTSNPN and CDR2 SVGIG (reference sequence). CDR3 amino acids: CAWSVQGGEKLFF. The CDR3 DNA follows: TGTGCCTGGAGTGTACAGGGTGGGGAAAAACTGTTTTTT.

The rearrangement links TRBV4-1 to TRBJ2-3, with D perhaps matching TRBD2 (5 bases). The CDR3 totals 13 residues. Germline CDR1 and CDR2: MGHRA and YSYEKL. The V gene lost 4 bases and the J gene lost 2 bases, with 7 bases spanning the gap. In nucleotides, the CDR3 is TGCGCCAGCAGCCTCCGGGACACAGATACGCAGTATTTT. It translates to CASSLRDTDTQYF.